This is a list of T cell receptor beta chains from one sample in a study of T cell responses to AZD1222 COVID-19 vaccine. TCRdb's copy holds only in-frame clones and misses some; the assay was immunoSEQ multiplex PCR. The table includes roughly 93,000 clones, roughly nine tenths detected once. The specimen comprised peripheral blood, sampled on day 0 of AZD1222 vaccination. These receptors all come from an adult in good health. CDR3s include the opening cysteine and the closing phenylalanine or tryptophan. A D gene is named only where the DNA matches it firmly.

V	J	D	CDR3	DNA
TRBV21-1	TRBJ1-2	.	CASSKGDRVHGYTF	TGTGCCAGCAGTAAAGGGGACAGGGTGCATGGCTACACCTTC
TRBV30	TRBJ2-5	TRBD2	CAWSGLAGGAQYF	TGTGCCTGGAGTGGGCTAGCGGGGGGGGCCCAGTACTTC
TRBV4-2	TRBJ1-3	TRBD1	CASSQAVGGQGVGNTIYF	TGTGCCAGCAGCCAAGCCGTTGGGGGACAGGGGGTTGGAAACACCATATATTTT
TRBV13	TRBJ2-1	TRBD1	CASSLGDRGTDNEQFF	TGTGCCAGCAGCTTAGGGGACAGGGGAACGGACAATGAGCAGTTCTTC
TRBV10-3	TRBJ2-2	.	CAISAQGPNTGELFF	TGTGCCATCAGTGCTCAAGGGCCGAACACCGGGGAGCTGTTTTTT
TRBV3-1/TRBV3-2	TRBJ1-2	.	CASSQGGVFYGYTF	TGTGCCAGCAGCCAAGGGGGGGTCTTCTATGGCTACACCTTC
TRBV5-6	TRBJ1-3	.	CASSSPPGAGDSGNTIYF	TGTGCCAGCAGCTCCCCCCCCGGGGCAGGAGATTCTGGAAACACCATATATTTT
TRBV5-1	TRBJ1-6	.	CASSSQGLDSPLHF	TGCGCCAGCAGCTCTCAGGGTTTGGATTCACCCCTCCACTTT
TRBV21-1	TRBJ1-5	.	CASSKEGTGVYSNQPQHF	TGTGCCAGCAGCAAAGAGGGGACAGGGGTTTATAGCAATCAGCCCCAGCATTTT
TRBV18	TRBJ2-7	.	CASSQTQDYEQYF	TGTGCCAGCTCACAGACGCAGGACTACGAGCAGTACTTC
TRBV5-1	TRBJ1-1	.	CASSSTAGNTEAFF	TGCGCCAGCAGCTCGACAGCGGGGAACACTGAAGCTTTCTTT
TRBV6-1	TRBJ1-5	.	CASSDRGNNQPQHF	TGTGCCAGCAGTGACAGGGGTAACAATCAGCCCCAGCATTTT
TRBV2	TRBJ2-3	.	CASSEAQQGTDTQYF	TGTGCCAGCAGTGAAGCGCAACAGGGCACAGATACGCAGTATTTT